This TCR beta chain was obtained from a study of Tregs in tolerant kidney transplant recipients. Germline V gives CDR1 SGHDN, CDR2 FVKESK. The CDR3 has 16 amino acids. V was clipped by 5 bases and J by 2 bases, with 16 bases between them. The method was immunoSEQ multiplex PCR; TCRdb's version includes in-frame clones alone and lacks a portion of them. The sample includes tens of thousands of clones, 85% to 95% of them seen just once. As concerns this clone: Its specificity is unknown.

Thawed PBMCs were FACS-sorted into unstimulated CD4+CD25+CD127- regulatory T cells, CD4+CD25- non-regulatory cells, CD4 and CD8 cells. General study results and limits: Few patients were studied, so findings need validation in larger groups. Biological reproducibility was not directly addressed, but technical replication error appeared minimal. Activated donor B cell expansion appeared to reveal the most relevant donor-specific TCRbeta repertoire.

Input material: CD8+ T cells from blood. The rearrangement joins TRBV14 to TRBJ2-1; no firm D call. The TCR originated in a human donor in good health. CDR3 residues: CASSSSDQWPYNEQFF. As DNA, the CDR3 is TGTGCCAGCAGCTCGTCCGACCAATGGCCCTACAATGAGCAGTTCTTC.